These 11 T cell receptor beta chains came from one sample sequenced in a study of somatic mutations in cytotoxic T cells in rheumatoid arthritis. Profiled with immunoSEQ multiplex PCR; TCRdb holds only in-frame clones, not every one. This sample yields 25,000 to 30,000 clones, of which 82% are seen a single time; roughly 4.9% belongs to the top ten. Sequenced: CD8+ T cells sorted from blood. These TCRs come from a man aged 50 to 60 in good health.

The chain has TRBV11-2 and TRBJ1-1, with 7 positions matching TRBD1. CDR1 SGHAT and CDR2 FQNNGV come from the germline V gene. V lost 5 bases to trimming and J lost 7 bases; unmatched junction nucleotides: 16. The CDR3 contains 16 residues. CDR3 coding DNA: TGTGCCAGCAGCGCTAGACAGGGTGGGGGTATGCGTGAAGCTTTCTTT. Its translation is CASSARQGGGMREAFF.

In this sample, this clone turned up once. The chain recombines TRBV29-1 with TRBJ2-7; D may be TRBD2 (7 bases). CDR3 length equals 18 residues. Germline V gene data show CDR1 as SQVTM and CDR2 as ANQGSEA. Trimming cost V 4 bases and J 3 bases, with 28 bases left between them. The CDR3, as DNA: TGCAGCGTTGGAGACCATACCGGCCGGGGGGCCGGCGGCTACGAGCAGTACTTC. Amino acids: CSVGDHTGRGAGGYEQYF.

This clone appeared once. The chain joins TRBV7-8 to TRBJ2-7, with 7 bases matching TRBD1. V was clipped by 4 bases and J by 3 bases; unmatched bases: 12. This CDR3 region has 16 residues. The germline CDR1 and CDR2 sequences are SGHVS and FQNEAQ. The CDR3: CASSSGLGQKHYEQYF. The CDR3 DNA reads TGTGCCAGCAGCTCCGGATTGGGACAGAAGCACTACGAGCAGTACTTC.

This clone is a singleton in its sample. The rearrangement uses TRBV4-2 and TRBJ2-3; the match to TRBD2 covers 7 bases. This CDR3 region has 16 residues. The V gene's germline CDR1 is LGHNA and CDR2 YNFKEQ. V gave up 0 bases and J gave up 2 bases; unmatched junction bases: 5. The chain's CDR3 is CASSQEEGLDTDTQYF. The CDR3 DNA reads TGTGCCAGCAGCCAAGAGGAAGGACTAGACACAGATACGCAGTATTTT.

The V and J genes are TRBV28 and TRBJ1-1, with a tentative D call TRBD1 (5 bases). CDR1 and CDR2 from the germline V gene are MDHEN and SYDVKM. The CDR3 loop spans 14 amino acids. Trimming took 3 bases from V and 2 from J, leaving 10 bases between them. This chain's CDR3 is CASSFLGANTEAFF. CDR3 in DNA: TGTGCCAGCAGTTTTCTCGGGGCAAACACTGAAGCTTTCTTT.

This clone counts as medium-sized. J is TRBJ1-1 and V is TRBV5-1; D remains unclear. Germline V CDR1 and CDR2: SGHRS, YFSETQ. V was shortened by 0 bases and J by 1 base, with 16 bases between the two germline ends. This CDR3 has 17 amino acids. The CDR3 DNA follows: TGCGCCAGCAGCTTGGAGGCTGTAGAAACCTCGAACACTGAAGCTTTCTTT. This translates into CASSLEAVETSNTEAFF.

The chain uses TRBV7-9 and TRBJ2-1; D is undetermined. Germline assignment: CDR1 SEHNR and CDR2 FQNEAQ (reference sequence). The CDR3 extends over 16 amino acids. With 7 bases removed from V and 5 bases from J, the gap between germline ends came to 21 bases. The CDR3 protein is CASTPLVAYYDNEQFF. The CDR3 region has the DNA TGTGCCAGCACCCCCCTGGTGGCGTACTATGACAATGAGCAGTTCTTC.

The chain uses TRBV11-3 and TRBJ2-7; D is possibly TRBD1 (5 bases). CDR3 size: 16 residues. V lost 2 bases and J 3 bases, leaving 17 bases between the germline ends. Per germline, CDR1 SGHNT and CDR2 YENEEA. This chain's CDR3 is CASSLSSEGASYEQYF. DNA for the CDR3: TGTGCCAGCAGCTTAAGTTCCGAAGGGGCGAGCTACGAGCAGTACTTC.

V and J are TRBV19 and TRBJ2-7, with D tentatively TRBD1 (5 bases). The CDR3 loop spans 13 amino acids. The V end lost 4 bases, the J end lost 6 bases, and 13 bases lay between the germline ends. Per germline, CDR1 LNHDA and CDR2 SQIVND (reference sequence). The CDR3 DNA follows: TGTGCCAGTAGTAATATTCAGGGTCGCGAGCAGTACTTC. It encodes CASSNIQGREQYF.

The chain joins TRBV7-9 to TRBJ1-2, with 8 bases that match TRBD1. The CDR3 extends over 14 amino acids. V lost 1 base to trimming and J lost 6 bases; unmatched junction nucleotides: 4. Germline-derived CDR1 and CDR2 are SEHNR and FQNEAQ (reference sequence). CDR3 in amino acids: CASSLVGTGNGYTF. The CDR3 DNA reads as TGTGCCAGCAGCTTAGTCGGGACAGGAAATGGCTACACCTTC.

The rearrangement joins TRBV7-9 to TRBJ2-3; 7 bases align to TRBD2. V dropped 2 bases and J dropped 0; count of bases not matched to a gene: 2. This CDR3 has 15 amino acids. Germline V gene lookup returns CDR1 SEHNR and CDR2 FQNEAQ (reference sequence). CDR3 in amino acids: CASSLRGRSTDTQYF. As DNA, the CDR3 is TGTGCCAGCAGCTTACGCGGGAGAAGCACAGATACGCAGTATTTT.